The 32 T cell receptor beta chains below come from one sample, sequenced in a study of siplizumab effects on memory and regulatory T cells. The protocol was immunoSEQ multiplex PCR, while the TCRdb copy is restricted to in-frame clones and leaves out a portion. The repertoire holds 65,000 to 85,000 clones, with around 93% as singletons. The sample consisted of CD8+ T cells sorted from blood. The source is a human donor in good health.

J is TRBJ1-6 and V is TRBV28, with D maybe TRBD1 (5 bases). Germline V CDR1 and CDR2: MDHEN, SYDVKM. V lost 6 bases and J lost 1, with 7 bases in between. This CDR3 spans 14 amino acids. The CDR3 nucleotides read TGTGCCAGCAGAGGGACGTCCTATAATTCACCCCTCCACTTT. As protein: CASRGTSYNSPLHF.

J is TRBJ2-7 and V is TRBV5-4; 7 nucleotides agree with TRBD1. CDR3 size: 13 residues. The germline gives CDR1 SGHNT, CDR2 YYREEE (reference sequence). V shed 4 bases, J shed 3 bases, and the junction held 4 bases outside the gene matches. The CDR3: CASSQGDSYEQYF. The DNA of the CDR3 is TGTGCCAGCAGCCAAGGGGACAGCTACGAGCAGTACTTC.

The rearrangement uses TRBV7-9 and TRBJ1-1, with D unclear. CDR3 length: 15 residues. Per the germline V gene, CDR1 is SEHNR and CDR2 is FQNEAQ (reference sequence). Trimming stripped 1 base from V and 0 bases from J, with 9 bases between. The CDR3 loop is CASSLEGRLNTEAFF. In nucleotides, the CDR3 is TGTGCCAGCAGCTTAGAGGGCAGGTTGAACACTGAAGCTTTCTTT.

The chain couples TRBV2 to TRBJ2-1; D is ambiguous. The CDR3 is 11 amino acids. From germline, CDR1 is SNHLY and CDR2 FYNNEI. Trimming took off 6 bases at V and 8 bases at J, with 8 bases between the two ends. CDR3 sequence: CASRSPDEQFF. CDR3 coding DNA: TGTGCCAGCAGATCCCCCGATGAGCAGTTCTTC.

This clone was observed a single time. The chain employs TRBV4-1 and TRBJ2-6; no clear D. Germline-derived CDR1 and CDR2 are MGHRA and YSYEKL. CDR3 length equals 18 residues. V lost 0 bases, J lost 0 bases, and 12 bases lay in between. CDR3 DNA sequence: TGCGCCAGCAGCCAAGAATCCCCGGCCTCCTCTGGGGCCAACGTCCTGACTTTC. Translation: CASSQESPASSGANVLTF.

This chain links TRBV21-1 with TRBJ2-7; the table's D call of TRBD1 was not tested on the DNA. TRBV21-1 is a pseudogene locus. This CDR3 has 10 amino acids. The CDR3 loop is CASPSYEQYF. The DNA for the CDR3 is TGTGCCAGCCCCAGCTACGAGCAGTACTTC.

In nucleotides, the CDR3 is TGTGCCACCCCAGGCGAGGCTAGCGTTTTGGCCGGGGAGCTGTTTTTT. Translation: CATPGEASVLAGELFF. This sequence joins TRBV7-9 and TRBJ2-2; a weak D match, TRBD2 (6 bases). This CDR3 has 16 residues. CDR1 is SEHNR, CDR2 FQNEAQ, per germline (reference sequence). V was clipped by 10 bases and J by 6 bases, with 24 bases between them.

The chain is built from TRBV11-2 and TRBJ1-2; D gene uncertain. The CDR3 has 15 residues. Trimming stripped 1 base from V and 4 bases from J, with 13 bases between. Germline CDR1 is SGHAT and CDR2 is FQNNGV. The CDR3 coding sequence is TGTGCCAGCAGCTTAGGCGACACGATGGGCTATGGCTACACCTTC. Translating it yields CASSLGDTMGYGYTF.

The chain has TRBV4-1 and TRBJ1-6, with D possibly being TRBD1 (6 bases). The germline CDR1 and CDR2 sequences are MGHRA and YSYEKL. The CDR3 loop spans 15 amino acids. V was clipped by 8 bases and J by 9 bases, with 20 bases between them. The CDR3 region is CASGSQGGAPSPLHF. The CDR3 DNA is TGCGCCAGCGGGTCACAGGGAGGTGCTCCTTCACCCCTCCACTTT.

CDR3 region: CSVEDLSGPSPLHF. CDR3 nucleotides: TGCAGCGTTGAAGACCTTTCAGGCCCCTCACCCCTCCACTTT. The genes are TRBV29-1 and TRBJ1-6; D ambiguous. Germline V gene lookup returns CDR1 SQVTM and CDR2 ANQGSEA. The CDR3 spans 14 residues. The V end lost 0 bases, the J end lost 10 bases, and 13 bases lay between the germline ends. Using reference TRBV29-1 and TRBJ1-6 for the parts outside the CDR3, the full variable domain is SAVISQKPSRDICQRGTSLTIQCQVDSQVTMMFWYRQQPGQSLTLIATANQGSEATYESGFVIDKFPISRPNLTFSTLTVSNMSPEDSSIYLCSVEDLSGPSPLHFGNGTRLTVT.

The rearrangement joins TRBV10-3 to TRBJ2-7; D is tentatively TRBD1 or TRBD2 (5 bases each). The CDR3 is made up of 15 amino acids. The V gene lost 0 bases and the J gene lost 2 bases, with 11 bases spanning the gap. Germline V gives CDR1 ENHRY, CDR2 SYGVKD. The CDR3 region is CAISESGMGAYEQYF. The DNA for the CDR3 is TGTGCCATCAGTGAGTCGGGAATGGGGGCCTACGAGCAGTACTTC.

This chain links TRBV5-6 with TRBJ1-1; no firm D call. V was pared by 0 bases and J by 7 bases, with 7 bases between. CDR3 length equals 12 residues. Per germline, CDR1 SGHDT and CDR2 YYEEEE. The CDR3 DNA reads as TGTGCCAGCAGCTTGGGTGACATTGAAGCTTTCTTT. Residues: CASSLGDIEAFF.

This sequence joins TRBV28 and TRBJ2-3, with TRBD2 identical over 12 bases. The CDR3 covers 15 residues. Germline CDR1 reads MDHEN; CDR2 reads SYDVKM. The J segment lost 4 bases and the V segment lost 6 bases, leaving 5 bases of the junction unmatched. In nucleotides, the CDR3 is TGTGCCAGCAGGTCTAGCGGGGGGGCCCCAGATACGCAGTATTTT. Protein product: CASRSSGGAPDTQYF.

The rearrangement uses TRBV20-1 and TRBJ2-3; D remains unclear. Germline V gene lookup returns CDR1 DFQATT and CDR2 SNEGSKA (reference sequence). The V and J ends lost 4 bases and 6 bases respectively, with 8 bases between them. The CDR3 spans 11 residues. The CDR3, as DNA: TGCAGTGCTACGACTGGTGATACGCAGTATTTT. It translates to CSATTGDTQYF.

The chain employs TRBV9 and TRBJ1-3, with no clear D. From germline, CDR1 is SGDLS and CDR2 YYNGEE. The CDR3 totals 18 residues. Trimming pared 2 bases from V and 0 bases from J, leaving 18 bases between. The CDR3 protein is CASSVSGSRISSGNTIYF. DNA of the CDR3: TGTGCCAGCAGCGTGAGCGGCTCCAGAATCAGCTCTGGAAACACCATATATTTT.

The chain recombines TRBV19 with TRBJ2-1, with D uncertain. Germline assignment: CDR1 LNHDA and CDR2 SQIVND (reference sequence). The V and J ends lost 3 bases and 8 bases respectively, with 8 bases between them. This CDR3 region has 12 residues. The CDR3 here is CASSIGWYEQFF. The CDR3 region has the DNA TGTGCCAGTAGTATTGGGTGGTATGAGCAGTTCTTC.

The chain is built from TRBV13 and TRBJ2-3; TRBD2 aligns across 9 bases. Germline V gene lookup returns CDR1 PRHDT and CDR2 FYEKMQ (reference sequence). V lost 0 bases and J lost 2; bases outside the gene matches: 6. The CDR3 is made up of 17 amino acids. The CDR3 nucleotides read TGTGCCAGCAGCTTAGGTGGCGGGGGGGCGTTCACAGATACGCAGTATTTT. This translates into CASSLGGGGAFTDTQYF.

This chain links TRBV28 with TRBJ1-4; 7 nucleotides line up with TRBD1. Germline V gene lookup returns CDR1 MDHEN and CDR2 SYDVKM. V lost 2 bases and J lost 8; bases outside the gene matches: 11. The CDR3 has 16 residues. CDR3 loop: CASSLEGQLRGEKLFF. As DNA, the CDR3 is TGTGCCAGCAGTTTAGAGGGACAGTTGCGTGGCGAAAAACTGTTTTTT.

CDR3 in amino acids: CAWSVTKQALNTEAFF. The DNA for the CDR3 is TGTGCCTGGAGTGTCACGAAGCAGGCCCTGAACACTGAAGCTTTCTTT. The chain employs TRBV30 and TRBJ1-1, with no clear D. With 0 bases removed from V and 0 bases from J, the gap between germline ends came to 14 bases. Germline V CDR1 and CDR2: GTSNPN, SVGIG (reference sequence). This CDR3 is 16 amino acids long.

The rearrangement joins TRBV9 to TRBJ1-1, with 7 bases identical to TRBD1. Germline lookup yields CDR1 SGDLS and CDR2 YYNGEE. This CDR3 has 13 residues. V dropped 4 bases and J dropped 5; count of bases not matched to a gene: 5. In DNA form, the CDR3 reads TGTGCCAGCAGCAACACAGGGGTGACTGAAGCTTTCTTT. This sequence encodes CASSNTGVTEAFF.

The count of this clone is one. This CDR3 is CASTFGTGAFYGYTF. The CDR3 DNA reads TGTGCCAGTACTTTCGGGACAGGGGCATTCTATGGCTACACCTTC. The rearrangement joins TRBV19 to TRBJ1-2; TRBD1 agrees at 10 bases. Germline CDR1 LNHDA, CDR2 SQIVND (reference sequence). V lost 7 bases to trimming and J lost 4 bases; unmatched junction nucleotides: 9. The CDR3 has 15 residues.

This clone was picked up one time. The chain combines TRBV5-1 with TRBJ2-1; tentatively, D is TRBD2 (5 bases). V was clipped by 4 bases and J by 8 bases, with 19 bases between them. This CDR3 is built from 15 residues. Germline V lookup: CDR1 SGHRS, CDR2 YFSETQ. The CDR3 sequence is CASSTASSPFYEQFF. The CDR3 region has the DNA TGCGCCAGCAGCACCGCTAGCAGCCCCTTTTATGAGCAGTTCTTC.

The chain joins TRBV25-1 to TRBJ2-3; D unclear. Trimming took off 3 bases at V and 1 base at J, with 11 bases between the two ends. This CDR3 contains 15 residues. Germline assignment: CDR1 MGHDK and CDR2 SYGVNS. Here the CDR3 reads CASSDPDGGTDTQYF. The CDR3 DNA follows: TGTGCCAGCAGTGATCCGGATGGGGGCACAGATACGCAGTATTTT.

This clone was recorded only once. This sequence joins TRBV19 and TRBJ1-2; 9 nucleotides align to TRBD1. This CDR3 is 17 amino acids long. With 5 bases clipped from V and 4 bases from J, the junction kept 14 bases outside the gene matches. In germline, CDR1 is LNHDA, CDR2 SQIVND (reference sequence). CDR3 DNA: TGTGCCAGTAGTTTTACGCCGGGACAGGGTATTTTCTATGGCTACACCTTC. Translated, it gives CASSFTPGQGIFYGYTF. Complete variable domain (other parts from reference TRBV19 and TRBJ1-2): DGGITQSPKYLFRKEGQNVTLSCEQNLNHDAMYWYRQDPGQGLRLIYYSQIVNDFQKGDIAEGYSVSREKKESFPLTVTSAQKNPTAFYLCASSFTPGQGIFYGYTFGSGTRLTVV.

For this clone: This may stem from a read error, because a much larger clone lies one nucleotide away. The chain has TRBV5-6 and TRBJ1-5, with D uncertain. CDR3 length: 12 residues. V lost 0 bases and J 4 bases, leaving 2 bases between the germline ends. Germline assignment: CDR1 SGHDT and CDR2 YYEEEE. DNA for the CDR3: TGTGCCAGCAGCTTGGGGAATCAGCCCCAGCATTTT. Translating gives CASSLGNQPQHF.

The chain joins TRBV28 to TRBJ1-1; D perhaps matches TRBD1 (5 bases). V gave up 4 bases and J gave up 5 bases, with 20 bases separating them. CDR3 length: 16 amino acids. Germline assignment: CDR1 MDHEN and CDR2 SYDVKM. CDR3 residues: CASSSPPRVSWTEAFF. CDR3 DNA: TGTGCCAGCAGTTCCCCTCCCAGGGTGAGTTGGACTGAAGCTTTCTTT.

The genes are TRBV5-1 and TRBJ2-3; 13 bases are shared with TRBD2. There are 15 residues in the CDR3. J lost 6 bases, V lost 4 bases, and 5 bases had no gene match. Germline V gene lookup returns CDR1 SGHRS and CDR2 YFSETQ. The CDR3 region has the DNA TGCGCCAGCAGCCTAGGGACTAGCGGGGCGGATACGCAGTATTTT. Its protein product is CASSLGTSGADTQYF.

The V and J genes are TRBV19 and TRBJ1-2; 7 bases line up with TRBD1. The CDR3 consists of 14 residues. J gave up 1 base and V 3 bases, and 2 bases lay outside the gene matches. Germline V gene lookup returns CDR1 LNHDA and CDR2 SQIVND (reference sequence). The CDR3 region has the DNA TGTGCCAGTAGTATCCAGGGGGGTAACTATGGCTACACCTTC. As protein: CASSIQGGNYGYTF.

The chain uses TRBV9 and TRBJ2-3; TRBD2 matches at 15 bases. The V and J ends lost 7 bases and 5 bases, in that order; junction bases with no gene match: 8. CDR3 size: 16 residues. From germline, CDR1 is SGDLS and CDR2 YYNGEE. Here the CDR3 DNA reads TGTGCCAGCGGGACTAGCGGGGGGCACGCACGAGATACGCAGTATTTT. Residues: CASGTSGGHARDTQYF.

V and J are TRBV6-6 and TRBJ2-5; 7 bases agree with TRBD2. With 0 bases clipped from V and 2 bases from J, the junction kept 6 bases outside the gene matches. This CDR3 comprises 16 residues. CDR1 is MNHNY and CDR2 is SVGAGI in the germline V gene (reference sequence). Written as DNA, the CDR3 is TGTGCCAGCAGTTACTCGGGAGCGGGGCTGCAAGAGACCCAGTACTTC. It codes for CASSYSGAGLQETQYF.

The chain links TRBV27 to TRBJ1-5, with unresolved D. There are 13 residues in the CDR3. Germline V lookup: CDR1 MNHEY, CDR2 SMNVEV (reference sequence). The V gene lost 4 bases and the J gene lost 0 bases, with 4 bases spanning the gap. CDR3 loop: CASSSSSNQPQHF. CDR3 bases: TGTGCCAGCAGTTCAAGTAGCAATCAGCCCCAGCATTTT.

This clone has more than one count but fewer than ten. The chain recombines TRBV25-1 with TRBJ1-6; tentative D call: TRBD1 (5 bases). The CDR3 covers 15 residues. Trimming stripped 0 bases from V and 7 bases from J, with 10 bases between. The germline V gene has CDR1 MGHDK and CDR2 SYGVNS. CDR3 DNA: TGTGCCAGCAGTGAATATGGGACGGGAAATTCACCCCTCCACTTT. It translates to CASSEYGTGNSPLHF.